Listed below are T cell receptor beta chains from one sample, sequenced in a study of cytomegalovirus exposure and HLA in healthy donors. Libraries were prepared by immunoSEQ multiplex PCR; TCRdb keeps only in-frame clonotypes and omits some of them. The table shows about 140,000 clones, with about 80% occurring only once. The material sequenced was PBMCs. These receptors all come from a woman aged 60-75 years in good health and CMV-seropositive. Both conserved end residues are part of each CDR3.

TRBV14 CASSARYEQYF
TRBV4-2 CASSPSHSYNEQFF
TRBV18 CASSPPARGTGELFF
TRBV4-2 CASSQGISRIQETQYF
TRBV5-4 CASSQRAGRRGQETQYF
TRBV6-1 CASIGDSTYEQYF
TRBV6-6 CASSYFRGGNQPQHF
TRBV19 CASRKSGTGTEQYF
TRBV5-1 CASSPTGNDGWETQYF
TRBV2 CAFGLVGYEQYF
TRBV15 CATSRDRGSQETQYF
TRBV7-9 CASSFGDTEAFF
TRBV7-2 CASRGTSLGYTNTGELFF
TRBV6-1 CASSEETGGGQPQHF
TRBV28 CASSFSGSAGPREQFF
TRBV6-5 CASRESAGELFF
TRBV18 CASSPGTAGTGELFF
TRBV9 CASSVAGRANTGELFF
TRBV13 CASSPPGGPNGELFF
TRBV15 CATSRSDRSSYNEQFF
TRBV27 CASSWGQGGNEQFF
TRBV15 CATSGAGGYYNEQFF
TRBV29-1 CSATGTSEYEQYF
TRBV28 CASTPSGPYEQYF
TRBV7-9 CASSFYTDRRSNQPQHF
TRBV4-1 CASSPYDGRTTDTQYF
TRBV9 CASSGRQGNYGYTF
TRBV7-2 CASSLRDRGRVYGYTF
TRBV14 CASSQGGLGQPQHF
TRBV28 CASSFVAGSNQPQHF
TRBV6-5 CASSLYRGGNTIYF
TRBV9 CASSVGDRVHEQYF
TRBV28 CASSGRALETQYF
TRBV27 CASSHQTSGSFGTGELFF
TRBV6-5 CASSYVQRTPTDTQYF
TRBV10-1 CASSPGGRSYEQYF
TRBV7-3 CASSLEAGSEQYF
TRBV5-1 CASSSGQNQETQYF
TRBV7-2 CASSGRDSASPLEQYF
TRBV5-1 CASSLTSGRQTQYF
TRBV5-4 CASSLDSMNTEAFF
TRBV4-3 CASSETSGGSYEQYF
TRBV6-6 CASSYSGQGVDQPQHF
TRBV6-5 CASRGVRHNYGYTF
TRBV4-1 CASSQDPQGAQGNGYTF
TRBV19 CASSIGDSWTSTDTQYF
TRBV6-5 CASSYLGGTNTGELFF
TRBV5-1 CASSPDRDEAFF
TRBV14 CASSPTGGLAGFGTQYF
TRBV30 CAWSVNLGDEQFF
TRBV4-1 CASSQAQGGDTQYF
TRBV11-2 CASSLTSGEQFF
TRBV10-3 CAIRSPDREGTEAFF
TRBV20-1 CSASSYGYTF
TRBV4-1 CASSQVAGIAYEQYF
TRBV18 CASFLTAGPDTEAFF
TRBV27 CASSFRDTTYEQYF
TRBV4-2 CASSQVAGQGTYEQYF
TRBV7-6 CASSLGGRGTGEQYF
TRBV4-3 CASSPGLAGESGELFF